This T cell receptor beta chain emerged from a study of shared clonotypes between healthy human individuals. Sequencing was performed with immunoSEQ multiplex PCR; in TCRdb, only in-frame clones are kept and a portion is missing. The sample holds millions of clones, approximately 94% seen once. Naive CD8 cells lacked CD45RO and underwent positive selection for CCR7, leaving out terminally differentiated effector memory CD45RA+ cells. CDR1 SGHTA and CDR2 FQGNSA come from the germline V gene. CDR3 size: 18 residues. With 5 bases clipped from V and 3 bases from J, the junction kept 12 bases outside the gene matches.

This receptor was identified in a man aged 18 to 29 in good health. Sequenced input: naive CD8+ T cells sorted from blood. The rearrangement links TRBV7-2 to TRBJ2-1; 11 nucleotides agree with TRBD1. CDR3 protein: CASSKPRDRGTYYNEQFF. CDR3 nucleotides: TGTGCCAGCAGCAAGCCCCGGGACAGGGGGACCTACTACAATGAGCAGTTCTTC.